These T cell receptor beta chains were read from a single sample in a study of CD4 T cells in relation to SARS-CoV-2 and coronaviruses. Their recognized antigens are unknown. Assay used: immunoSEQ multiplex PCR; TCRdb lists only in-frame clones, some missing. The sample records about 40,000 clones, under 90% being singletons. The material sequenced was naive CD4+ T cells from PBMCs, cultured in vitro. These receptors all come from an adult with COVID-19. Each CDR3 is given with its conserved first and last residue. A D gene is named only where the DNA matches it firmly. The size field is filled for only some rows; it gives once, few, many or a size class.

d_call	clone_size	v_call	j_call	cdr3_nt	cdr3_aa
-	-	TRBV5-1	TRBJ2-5	TGCGCCAGCGTACAACAGGCAGGAGAGACCCAGTACTTC	CASVQQAGETQYF
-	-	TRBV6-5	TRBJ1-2	TGTGCCAGCAGTCCCGAGGGGGGCCGTGGCTACACCTTC	CASSPEGGRGYTF
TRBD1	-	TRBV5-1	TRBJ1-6	TGCGCCAGCAGCTTGGCCTTGGACAGGGGCTATAATTCACCCCTCCACTTT	CASSLALDRGYNSPLHF
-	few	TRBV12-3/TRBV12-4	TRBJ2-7	TGTGCCAGCAGTCCAATTGGCGACGAGCAGTACTTC	CASSPIGDEQYF
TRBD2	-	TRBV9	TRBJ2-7	TGTGCCAGCAGCGTAAGCGGACTAGCGGGGTACGAGCAGTACTTC	CASSVSGLAGYEQYF
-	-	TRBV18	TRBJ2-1	TGTGCCAGCTCACCGGGGGTTATGGGCTCCTACAATGAGCAGTTCTTC	CASSPGVMGSYNEQFF
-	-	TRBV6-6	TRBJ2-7	TGTGCCAGCAGCCAGGTTTCTTACGAGCAGTACTTC	CASSQVSYEQYF
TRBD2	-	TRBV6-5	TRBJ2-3	TGTGCCAGCAAAAACTTAGCGGGGCAGCCAGATACGCAGTATTTT	CASKNLAGQPDTQYF
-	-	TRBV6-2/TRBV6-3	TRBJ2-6	TGTGCCAGCAGCCCGTCGGGCGGGGCCAACGTCCTGACTTTC	CASSPSGGANVLTF
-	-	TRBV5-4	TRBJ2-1	TGTGCCAGCAGCTTGCCCTTATCGATGGGGGAGCAGTTCTTC	CASSLPLSMGEQFF
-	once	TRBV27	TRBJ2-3	TGTGCCAGCAGTTTAGGTCCGAGAACAGATACGCAGTATTTT	CASSLGPRTDTQYF
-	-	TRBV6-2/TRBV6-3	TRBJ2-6	TGTGCCAGCAGTTACTTTCCGGGACGAAGAAGCTCTGGGGCCAACGTCCTGACTTTC	CASSYFPGRRSSGANVLTF
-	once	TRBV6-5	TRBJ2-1	TGTGCCAGCACTAGGGGACTTCCCAATGAGCAGTTCTTC	CASTRGLPNEQFF
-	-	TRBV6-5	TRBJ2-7	TGTGCCAGCAGGAAGGACCCGACGGGCTCCTACGAGCAGTACTTC	CASRKDPTGSYEQYF
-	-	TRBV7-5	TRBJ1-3	TGTGCCAGAAAGGGTCAGGAGGACAGCGGCCGACAGGGCTCTGGAAACACCATATATTTT	CARKGQEDSGRQGSGNTIYF
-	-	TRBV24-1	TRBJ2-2	TGTGCCACCAGTGACCCAGGGTGGACCGGGGAGCTGTTTTTT	CATSDPGWTGELFF
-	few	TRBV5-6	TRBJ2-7	TGTGCCAGCAGCCTGGACTACGAGCAGTACTTC	CASSLDYEQYF
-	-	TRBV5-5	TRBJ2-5	TGTGCCAGCAGTTTCCTAGGGGTACTGCAAGAGACCCAGTACTTC	CASSFLGVLQETQYF